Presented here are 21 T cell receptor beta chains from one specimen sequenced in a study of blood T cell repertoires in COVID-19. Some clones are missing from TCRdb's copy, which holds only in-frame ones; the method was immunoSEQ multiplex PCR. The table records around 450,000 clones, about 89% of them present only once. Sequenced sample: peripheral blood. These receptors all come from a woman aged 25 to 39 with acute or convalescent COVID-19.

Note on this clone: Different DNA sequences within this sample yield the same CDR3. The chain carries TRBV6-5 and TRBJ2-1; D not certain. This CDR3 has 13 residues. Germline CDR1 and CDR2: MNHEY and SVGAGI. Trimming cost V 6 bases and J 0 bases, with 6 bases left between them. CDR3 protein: CASSRSSYNEQFF. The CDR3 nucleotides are TGTGCCAGCAGCCGTTCCTCCTACAATGAGCAGTTCTTC.

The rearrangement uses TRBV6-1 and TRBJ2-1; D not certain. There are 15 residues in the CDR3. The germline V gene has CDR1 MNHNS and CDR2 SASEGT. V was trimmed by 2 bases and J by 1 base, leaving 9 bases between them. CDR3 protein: CASSEKFLSYNEQFF. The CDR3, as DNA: TGTGCCAGCAGTGAAAAATTCCTGTCCTACAATGAGCAGTTCTTC.

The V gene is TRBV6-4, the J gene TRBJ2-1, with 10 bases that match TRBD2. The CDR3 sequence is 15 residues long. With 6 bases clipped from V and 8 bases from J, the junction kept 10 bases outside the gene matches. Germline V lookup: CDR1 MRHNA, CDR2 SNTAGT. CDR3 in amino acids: CASSEAGGPWDEQFF. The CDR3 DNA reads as TGTGCCAGCAGCGAAGCGGGGGGGCCGTGGGATGAGCAGTTCTTC.

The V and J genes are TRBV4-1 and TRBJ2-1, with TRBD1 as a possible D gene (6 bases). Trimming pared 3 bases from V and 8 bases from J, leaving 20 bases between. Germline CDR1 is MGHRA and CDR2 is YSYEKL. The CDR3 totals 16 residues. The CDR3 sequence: CASSHEGNRVFDEQFF. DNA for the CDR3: TGCGCCAGCAGCCATGAAGGGAACAGGGTGTTCGATGAGCAGTTCTTC.

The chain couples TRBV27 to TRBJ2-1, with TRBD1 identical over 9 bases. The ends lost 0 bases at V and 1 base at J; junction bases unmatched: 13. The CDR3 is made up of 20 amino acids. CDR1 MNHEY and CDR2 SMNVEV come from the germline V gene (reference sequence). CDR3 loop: CASSLSRDREHVRSYNEQFF. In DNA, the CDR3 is TGTGCCAGCAGTTTATCTAGGGACAGGGAGCACGTGAGGTCCTACAATGAGCAGTTCTTC.

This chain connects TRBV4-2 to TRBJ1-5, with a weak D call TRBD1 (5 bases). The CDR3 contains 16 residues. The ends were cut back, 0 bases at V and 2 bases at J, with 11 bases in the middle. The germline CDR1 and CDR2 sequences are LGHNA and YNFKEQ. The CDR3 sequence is CASSQDRAGRNQPQHF. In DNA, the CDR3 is TGTGCCAGCAGCCAAGATAGGGCAGGGCGCAATCAGCCCCAGCATTTT.

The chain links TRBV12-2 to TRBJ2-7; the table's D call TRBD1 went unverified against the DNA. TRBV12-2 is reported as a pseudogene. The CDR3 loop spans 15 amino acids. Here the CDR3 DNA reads TGTGCAAGTCGCTTAGGAGGACACCGCTCCTACGAGCAGTACTTC. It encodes CASRLGGHRSYEQYF.

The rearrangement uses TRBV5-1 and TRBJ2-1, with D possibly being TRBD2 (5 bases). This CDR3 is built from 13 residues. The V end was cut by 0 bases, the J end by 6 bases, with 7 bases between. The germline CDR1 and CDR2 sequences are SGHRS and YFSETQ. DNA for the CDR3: TGCGCCAGCAGCTTGGCTCTAGCCAATGAGCAGTTCTTC. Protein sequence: CASSLALANEQFF.

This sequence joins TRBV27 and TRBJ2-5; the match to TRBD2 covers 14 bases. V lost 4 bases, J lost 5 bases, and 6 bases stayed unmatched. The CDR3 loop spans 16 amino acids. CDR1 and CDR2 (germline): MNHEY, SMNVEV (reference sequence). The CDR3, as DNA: TGTGCCAGCAGTTCGACTAGCGGGGGGGCATGGGAGACCCAGTACTTC. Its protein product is CASSSTSGGAWETQYF.

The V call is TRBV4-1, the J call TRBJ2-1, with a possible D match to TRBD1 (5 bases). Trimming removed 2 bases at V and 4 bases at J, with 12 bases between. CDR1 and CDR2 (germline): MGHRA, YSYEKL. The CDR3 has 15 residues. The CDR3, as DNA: TGCGCCAGCAGCCAAACACCTCAGGGATACAATGAGCAGTTCTTC. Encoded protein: CASSQTPQGYNEQFF.

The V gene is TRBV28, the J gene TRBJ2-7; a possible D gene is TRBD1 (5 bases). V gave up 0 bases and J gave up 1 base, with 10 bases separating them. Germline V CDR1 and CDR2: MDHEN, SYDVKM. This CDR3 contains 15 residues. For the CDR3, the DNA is TGTGCCAGCAGTTTATGGGGCAGGGTGTCCTACGAGCAGTACTTC. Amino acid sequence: CASSLWGRVSYEQYF.

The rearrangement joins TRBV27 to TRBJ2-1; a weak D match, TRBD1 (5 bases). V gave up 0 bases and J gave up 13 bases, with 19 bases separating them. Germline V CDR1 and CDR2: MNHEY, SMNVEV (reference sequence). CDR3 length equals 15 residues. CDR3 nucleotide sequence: TGTGCCAGCAGTTTATCCTCCGTTAGGGGCGGCAGACAGTTCTTC. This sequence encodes CASSLSSVRGGRQFF.

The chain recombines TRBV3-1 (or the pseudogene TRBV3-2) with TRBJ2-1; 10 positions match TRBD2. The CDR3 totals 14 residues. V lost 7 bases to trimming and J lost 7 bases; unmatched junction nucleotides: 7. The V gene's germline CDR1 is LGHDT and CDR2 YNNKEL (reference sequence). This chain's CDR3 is CASTKRGGANEQFF. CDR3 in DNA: TGTGCCAGCACGAAGCGGGGGGGCGCAAATGAGCAGTTCTTC.

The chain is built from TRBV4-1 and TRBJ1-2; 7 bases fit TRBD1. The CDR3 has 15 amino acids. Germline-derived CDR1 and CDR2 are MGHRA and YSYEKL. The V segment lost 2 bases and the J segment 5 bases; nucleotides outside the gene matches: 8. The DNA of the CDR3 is TGCGCCAGCAGCCAAAGGACAGGAGCCGAATATGGCTACACCTTC. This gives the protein CASSQRTGAEYGYTF.

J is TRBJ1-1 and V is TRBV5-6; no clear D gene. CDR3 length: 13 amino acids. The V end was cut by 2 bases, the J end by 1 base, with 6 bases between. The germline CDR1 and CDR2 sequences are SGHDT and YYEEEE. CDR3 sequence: CASSFPGNTEAFF. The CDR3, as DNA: TGTGCCAGCAGCTTTCCGGGGAACACTGAAGCTTTCTTT.

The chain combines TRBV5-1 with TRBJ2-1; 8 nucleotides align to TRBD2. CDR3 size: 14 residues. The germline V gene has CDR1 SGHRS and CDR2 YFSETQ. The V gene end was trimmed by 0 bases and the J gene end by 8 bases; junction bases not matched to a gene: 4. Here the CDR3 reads CASSLAGGPDEQFF. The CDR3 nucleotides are TGCGCCAGCAGCTTGGCGGGGGGGCCCGATGAGCAGTTCTTC.

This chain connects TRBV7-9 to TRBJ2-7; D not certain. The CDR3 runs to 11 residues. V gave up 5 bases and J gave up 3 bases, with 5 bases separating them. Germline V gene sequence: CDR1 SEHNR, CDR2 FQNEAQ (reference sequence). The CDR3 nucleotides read TGTGCCAGCAGCAACAGCTACGAGCAGTACTTC. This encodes CASSNSYEQYF.

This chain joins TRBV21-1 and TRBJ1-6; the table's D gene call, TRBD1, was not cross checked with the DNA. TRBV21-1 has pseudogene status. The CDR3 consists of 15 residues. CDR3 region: CASSTTGTANSPLHF. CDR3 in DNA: TGTGCCAGCAGCACAACCGGGACAGCTAATTCACCCCTCCACTTT.

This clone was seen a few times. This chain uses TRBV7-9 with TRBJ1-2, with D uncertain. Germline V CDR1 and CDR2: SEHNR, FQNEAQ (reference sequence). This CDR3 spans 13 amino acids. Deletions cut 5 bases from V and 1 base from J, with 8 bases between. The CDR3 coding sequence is TGTGCCAGCAGCCCGGGAGTTAACTATGGCTACACCTTC. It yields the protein CASSPGVNYGYTF.

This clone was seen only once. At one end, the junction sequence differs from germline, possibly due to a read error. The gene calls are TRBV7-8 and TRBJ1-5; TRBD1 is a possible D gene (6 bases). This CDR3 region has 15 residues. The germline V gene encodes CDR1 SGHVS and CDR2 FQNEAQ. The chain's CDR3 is CASSLATGFAQPQHF. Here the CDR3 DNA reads TGTGCCAGCAGCCTAGCTACAGGGTTTGCTCAGCCCCAGCATTTT.

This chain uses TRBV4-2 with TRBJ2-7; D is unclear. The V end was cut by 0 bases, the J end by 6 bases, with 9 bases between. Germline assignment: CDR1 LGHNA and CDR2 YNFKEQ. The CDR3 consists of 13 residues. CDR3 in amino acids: CASSQDVSGEQYF. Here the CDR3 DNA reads TGTGCCAGCAGCCAAGATGTTTCCGGCGAGCAGTACTTC.